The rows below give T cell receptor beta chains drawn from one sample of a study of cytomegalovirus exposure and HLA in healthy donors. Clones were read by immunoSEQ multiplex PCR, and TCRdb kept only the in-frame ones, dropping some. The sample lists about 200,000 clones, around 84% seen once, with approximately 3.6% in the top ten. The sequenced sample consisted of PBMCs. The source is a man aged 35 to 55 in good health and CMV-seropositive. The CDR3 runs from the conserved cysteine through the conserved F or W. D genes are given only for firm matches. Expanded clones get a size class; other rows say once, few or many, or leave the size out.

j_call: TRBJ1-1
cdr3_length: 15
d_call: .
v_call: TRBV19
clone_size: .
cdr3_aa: CASSRAGGADTEAFF
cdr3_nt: TGTGCCAGTAGTCGGGCGGGAGGCGCGGACACTGAAGCTTTCTTT

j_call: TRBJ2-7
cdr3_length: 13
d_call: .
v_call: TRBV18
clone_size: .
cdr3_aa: CASSPTRDYEQYF
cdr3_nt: TGTGCCAGCTCACCAACCAGGGATTACGAGCAGTACTTC

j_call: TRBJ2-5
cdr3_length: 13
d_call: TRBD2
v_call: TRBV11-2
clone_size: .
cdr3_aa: CASSLGGQETQYF
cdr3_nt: TGTGCCAGCAGCCTCGGGGGGCAAGAGACCCAGTACTTC

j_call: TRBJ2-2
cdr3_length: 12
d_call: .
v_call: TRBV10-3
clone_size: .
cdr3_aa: CATSLNPGELFF
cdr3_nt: TGTGCCACTAGCTTAAATCCCGGGGAGCTGTTTTTT

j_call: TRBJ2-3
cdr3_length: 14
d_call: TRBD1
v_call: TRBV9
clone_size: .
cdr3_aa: CASSLDRVADTQYF
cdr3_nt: TGTGCCAGCAGCCTCGACAGGGTTGCAGATACGCAGTATTTT

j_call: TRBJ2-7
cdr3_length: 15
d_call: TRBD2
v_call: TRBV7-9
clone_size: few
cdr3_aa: CASSLTSGGAYEQYF
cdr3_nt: TGTGCCAGCAGCTTGACTAGCGGGGGGGCCTACGAGCAGTACTTC

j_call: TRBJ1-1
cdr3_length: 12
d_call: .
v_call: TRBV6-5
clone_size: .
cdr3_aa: CASSSVNTEAFF
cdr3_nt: TGTGCCAGCAGCTCAGTGAACACTGAAGCTTTCTTT

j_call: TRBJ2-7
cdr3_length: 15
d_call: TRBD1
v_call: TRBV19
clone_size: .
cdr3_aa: CASRAGGQGSYEQYF
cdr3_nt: TGTGCCAGTAGAGCTGGGGGACAGGGGTCCTACGAGCAGTACTTC

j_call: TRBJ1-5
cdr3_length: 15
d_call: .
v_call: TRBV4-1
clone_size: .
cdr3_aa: CASSQLQGLGQPQHF
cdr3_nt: TGCGCCAGCAGCCAACTTCAGGGGTTGGGTCAGCCCCAGCATTTT

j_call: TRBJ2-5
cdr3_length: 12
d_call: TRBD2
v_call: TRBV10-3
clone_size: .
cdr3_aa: CAIRSSGETQYF
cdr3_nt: TGTGCCATCAGATCTAGCGGGGAGACCCAGTACTTC

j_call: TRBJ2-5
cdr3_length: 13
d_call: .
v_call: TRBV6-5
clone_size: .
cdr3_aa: CASSYNRGETQYF
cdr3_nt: TGTGCCAGCAGTTACAATCGGGGAGAGACCCAGTACTTC

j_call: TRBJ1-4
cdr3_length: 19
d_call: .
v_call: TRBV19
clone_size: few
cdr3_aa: CASTKSGASVFATNEKLFF
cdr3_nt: TGTGCCAGTACCAAGTCGGGAGCTTCCGTTTTTGCAACTAATGAAAAACTGTTTTTT

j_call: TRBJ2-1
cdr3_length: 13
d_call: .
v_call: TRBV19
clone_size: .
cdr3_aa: CASSNYPVTEQFF
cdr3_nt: TGTGCCAGTAGTAACTACCCGGTTACTGAGCAGTTCTTC

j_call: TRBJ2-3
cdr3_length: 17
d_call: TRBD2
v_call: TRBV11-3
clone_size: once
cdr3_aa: CASSQRTSGGVADTQYF
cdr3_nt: TGTGCCAGCAGCCAGCGGACTAGCGGGGGGGTGGCTGATACGCAGTATTTT

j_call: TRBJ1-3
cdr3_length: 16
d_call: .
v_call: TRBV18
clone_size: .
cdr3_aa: CASSPAPGGSGNTIYF
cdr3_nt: TGTGCCAGCTCACCAGCCCCGGGGGGCTCTGGAAACACCATATATTTT

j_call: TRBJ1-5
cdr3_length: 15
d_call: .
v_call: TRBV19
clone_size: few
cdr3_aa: CASSIEEGAVQPQHF
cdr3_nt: TGTGCCAGTAGTATAGAGGAAGGGGCCGTGCAGCCCCAGCATTTT

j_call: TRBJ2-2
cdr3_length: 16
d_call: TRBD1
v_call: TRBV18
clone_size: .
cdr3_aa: CASSPPGQGPTGELFF
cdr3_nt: TGTGCCAGCTCACCACCCGGACAGGGTCCCACCGGGGAGCTGTTTTTT